This T cell receptor (beta chain) was documented in a study of shared clonotypes between healthy human individuals. Overall study: Serving as donors were two women and a few men, whose ages spanned 18 to 49. Study-wide results and caveats: Generation probabilities were higher for clonotypes shared across all four sorted-subset donors than for unshared ones. Donor scarcity curtailed the genetic and exposure-history diversity represented herein.

A word on this clone: What it binds is unknown. The same CDR3 also results from other DNA sequences found in this sample.

Profiling relied on immunoSEQ multiplex PCR, and the TCRdb table lists in-frame clones only, not all of them. This sample yields some 350,000 clones, of which less than 85% are seen a single time; approximately 10% belongs to the top ten. There are 13 residues in the CDR3. CDR1 is KGHSH, CDR2 LQKENI, per germline. V lost 1 base and J lost 2, with 4 bases in between. The V call is TRBV18, the J call TRBJ2-3, with unresolved D. Sequencing input: memory CD4+ T cells sorted from blood. The subset was: CD45RA-negative fraction. This receptor was taken from a man aged 25 to 40 in good health. The CDR3 spells CASSPLITDTQYF. The CDR3 nucleotides read TGTGCCAGCTCACCACTGATCACAGATACGCAGTATTTT.